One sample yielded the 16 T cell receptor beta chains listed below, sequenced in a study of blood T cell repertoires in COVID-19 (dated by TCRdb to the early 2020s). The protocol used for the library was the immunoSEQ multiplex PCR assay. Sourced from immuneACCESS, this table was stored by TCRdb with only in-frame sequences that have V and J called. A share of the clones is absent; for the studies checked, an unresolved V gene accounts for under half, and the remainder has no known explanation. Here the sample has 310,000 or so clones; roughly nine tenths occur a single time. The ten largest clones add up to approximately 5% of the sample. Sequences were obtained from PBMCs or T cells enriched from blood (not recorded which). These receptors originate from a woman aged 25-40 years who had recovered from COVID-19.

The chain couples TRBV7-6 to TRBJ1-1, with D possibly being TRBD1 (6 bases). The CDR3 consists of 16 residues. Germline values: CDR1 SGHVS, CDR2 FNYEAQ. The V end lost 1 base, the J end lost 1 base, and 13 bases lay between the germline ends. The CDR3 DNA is TGTGCCAGCAGCTTAGTAGTGGGAGGGGGGAACACTGAAGCTTTCTTT. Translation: CASSLVVGGGNTEAFF. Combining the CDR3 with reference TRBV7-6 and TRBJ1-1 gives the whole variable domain GAGVSQSPRYKVTKRGQDVALRCDPISGHVSLYWYRQALGQGPEFLTYFNYEAQQDKSGLPNDRFSAERPEGSISTLTIQRTEQRDSAMYRCASSLVVGGGNTEAFFGQGTRLTVV.

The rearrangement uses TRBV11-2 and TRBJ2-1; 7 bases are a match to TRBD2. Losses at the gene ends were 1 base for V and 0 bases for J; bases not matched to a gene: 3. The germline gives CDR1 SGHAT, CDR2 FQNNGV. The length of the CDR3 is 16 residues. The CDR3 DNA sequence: TGTGCCAGCAGCTTAGTAGCGGGTGACTCCTACAATGAGCAGTTCTTC. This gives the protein CASSLVAGDSYNEQFF. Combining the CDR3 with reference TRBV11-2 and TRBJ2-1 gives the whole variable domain EAGVAQSPRYKIIEKRQSVAFWCNPISGHATLYWYQQILGQGPKLLIQFQNNGVVDDSQLPKDRFSAERLKGVDSTLKIQPAKLEDSAVYLCASSLVAGDSYNEQFFGPGTRLTVL.

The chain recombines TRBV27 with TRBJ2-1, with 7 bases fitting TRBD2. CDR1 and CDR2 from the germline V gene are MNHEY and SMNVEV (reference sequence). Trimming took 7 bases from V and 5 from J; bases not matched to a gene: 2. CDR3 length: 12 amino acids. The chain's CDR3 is CASMGGNNEQFF. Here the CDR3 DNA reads TGTGCCAGCATGGGGGGGAACAATGAGCAGTTCTTC.

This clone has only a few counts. CDR3: CASSESSREVGEQYF. CDR3 sequence (DNA): TGTGCCAGCAGTGAATCCTCCAGGGAGGTTGGGGAGCAGTACTTC. The chain couples TRBV25-1 to TRBJ2-7; weak D call: TRBD2 (6 bases). CDR3 length: 15 residues. The germline V and J ends were trimmed by 1 base and 7 bases, with 17 bases remaining between them. Germline-derived CDR1 and CDR2 are MGHDK and SYGVNS.

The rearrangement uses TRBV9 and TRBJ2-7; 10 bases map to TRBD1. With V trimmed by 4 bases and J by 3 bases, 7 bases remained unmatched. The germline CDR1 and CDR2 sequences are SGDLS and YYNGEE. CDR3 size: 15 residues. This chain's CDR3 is CASSPGTGVLYEQYF. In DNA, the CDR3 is TGTGCCAGCAGCCCCGGGACAGGGGTACTCTACGAGCAGTACTTC.

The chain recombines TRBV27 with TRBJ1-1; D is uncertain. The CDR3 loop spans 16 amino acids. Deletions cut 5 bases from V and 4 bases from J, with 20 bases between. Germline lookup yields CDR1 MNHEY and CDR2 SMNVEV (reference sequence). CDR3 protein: CASSPTGRGWATEAFF. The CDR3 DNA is TGTGCCAGCAGTCCGACCGGACGGGGATGGGCCACTGAAGCTTTCTTT.

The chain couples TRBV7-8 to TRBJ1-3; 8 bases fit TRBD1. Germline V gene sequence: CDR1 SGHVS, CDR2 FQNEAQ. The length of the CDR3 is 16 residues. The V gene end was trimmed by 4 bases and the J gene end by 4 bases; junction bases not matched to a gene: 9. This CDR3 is CASSSGGQNLGNTIYF. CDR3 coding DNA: TGTGCCAGCAGCTCAGGGGGCCAAAATCTCGGAAACACCATATATTTT.

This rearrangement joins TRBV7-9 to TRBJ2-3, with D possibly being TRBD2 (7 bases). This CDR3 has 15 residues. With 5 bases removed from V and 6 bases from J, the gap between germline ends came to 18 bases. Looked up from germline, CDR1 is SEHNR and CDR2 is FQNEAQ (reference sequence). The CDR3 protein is CASSLGGPRMDTQYF. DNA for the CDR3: TGTGCCAGCAGCCTGGGGGGGCCCCGGATGGATACGCAGTATTTT.

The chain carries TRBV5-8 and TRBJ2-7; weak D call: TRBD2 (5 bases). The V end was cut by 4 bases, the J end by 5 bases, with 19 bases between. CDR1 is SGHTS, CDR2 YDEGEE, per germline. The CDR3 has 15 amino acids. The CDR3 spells CASSPGGLVLHEQYF. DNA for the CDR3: TGTGCCAGCAGCCCGGGCGGGCTAGTGTTGCACGAGCAGTACTTC. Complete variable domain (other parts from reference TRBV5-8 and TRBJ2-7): EAGVTQSPTHLIKTRGQQATLRCSPISGHTSVYWYQQALGLGLQFLLWYDEGEERNRGNFPPRFSGRQFPNYSSELNVNALELEDSALYLCASSPGGLVLHEQYFGPGTRLTVT.

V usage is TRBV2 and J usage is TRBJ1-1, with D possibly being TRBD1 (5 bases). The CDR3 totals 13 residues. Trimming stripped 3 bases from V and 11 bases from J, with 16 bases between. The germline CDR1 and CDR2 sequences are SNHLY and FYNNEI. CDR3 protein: CASSDRDFRGAFF. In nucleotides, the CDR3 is TGTGCCAGCAGTGATCGGGACTTCCGAGGGGCTTTCTTT. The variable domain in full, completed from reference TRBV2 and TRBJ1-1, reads EPEVTQTPSHQVTQMGQEVILRCVPISNHLYFYWYRQILGQKVEFLVSFYNNEISEKSEIFDDQFSVERPDGSNFTLKIRSTKLEDSAMYFCASSDRDFRGAFFGQGTRLTVV.

CDR3 DNA sequence: TGCGCCAGCAGCCAAGCTGTAGGGGATCAGCCCCAGCATTTT. It translates to CASSQAVGDQPQHF. The chain recombines TRBV4-3 with TRBJ1-5; D may be TRBD1 (5 bases). Looked up from germline, CDR1 is LGHNA and CDR2 is YSLEER. CDR3 length: 14 residues. The ends were cut back, 1 base at V and 5 bases at J, with 9 bases in the middle.

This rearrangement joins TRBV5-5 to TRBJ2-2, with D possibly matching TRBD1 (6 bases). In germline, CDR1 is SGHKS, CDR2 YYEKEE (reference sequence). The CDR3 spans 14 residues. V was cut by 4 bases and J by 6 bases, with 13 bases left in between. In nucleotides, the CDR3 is TGTGCCAGCAGCCTTGCTCAGGGGTCCGGGGAGCTGTTTTTT. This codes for CASSLAQGSGELFF.

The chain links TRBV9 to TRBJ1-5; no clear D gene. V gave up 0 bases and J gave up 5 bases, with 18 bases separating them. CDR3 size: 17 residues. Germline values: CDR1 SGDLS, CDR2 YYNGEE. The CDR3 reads CASSVAESPTLDQPQHF. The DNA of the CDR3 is TGTGCCAGCAGCGTAGCCGAGAGCCCAACCTTGGATCAGCCCCAGCATTTT.

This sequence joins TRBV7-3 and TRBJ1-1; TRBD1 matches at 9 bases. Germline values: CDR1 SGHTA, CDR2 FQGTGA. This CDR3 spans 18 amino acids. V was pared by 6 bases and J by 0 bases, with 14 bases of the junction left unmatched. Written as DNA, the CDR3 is TGTGCCAGCAGGCAAACCGGGACAGGGAGAGTTATGAACACTGAAGCTTTCTTT. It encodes CASRQTGTGRVMNTEAFF.

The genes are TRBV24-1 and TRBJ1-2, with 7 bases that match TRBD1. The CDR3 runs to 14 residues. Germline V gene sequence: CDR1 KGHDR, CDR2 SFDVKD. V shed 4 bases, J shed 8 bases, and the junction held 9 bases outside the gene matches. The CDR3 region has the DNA TGTGCCACCAGTGACGACGACAGGGCTCACGGCTACACCTTC. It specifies CATSDDDRAHGYTF.

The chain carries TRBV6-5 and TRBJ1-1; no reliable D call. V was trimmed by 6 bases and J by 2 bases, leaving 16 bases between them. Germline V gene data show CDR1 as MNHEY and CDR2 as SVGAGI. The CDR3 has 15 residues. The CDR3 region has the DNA TGTGCCAGCAGAACAGCGGGAAATTCAAACACTGAAGCTTTCTTT. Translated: CASRTAGNSNTEAFF.